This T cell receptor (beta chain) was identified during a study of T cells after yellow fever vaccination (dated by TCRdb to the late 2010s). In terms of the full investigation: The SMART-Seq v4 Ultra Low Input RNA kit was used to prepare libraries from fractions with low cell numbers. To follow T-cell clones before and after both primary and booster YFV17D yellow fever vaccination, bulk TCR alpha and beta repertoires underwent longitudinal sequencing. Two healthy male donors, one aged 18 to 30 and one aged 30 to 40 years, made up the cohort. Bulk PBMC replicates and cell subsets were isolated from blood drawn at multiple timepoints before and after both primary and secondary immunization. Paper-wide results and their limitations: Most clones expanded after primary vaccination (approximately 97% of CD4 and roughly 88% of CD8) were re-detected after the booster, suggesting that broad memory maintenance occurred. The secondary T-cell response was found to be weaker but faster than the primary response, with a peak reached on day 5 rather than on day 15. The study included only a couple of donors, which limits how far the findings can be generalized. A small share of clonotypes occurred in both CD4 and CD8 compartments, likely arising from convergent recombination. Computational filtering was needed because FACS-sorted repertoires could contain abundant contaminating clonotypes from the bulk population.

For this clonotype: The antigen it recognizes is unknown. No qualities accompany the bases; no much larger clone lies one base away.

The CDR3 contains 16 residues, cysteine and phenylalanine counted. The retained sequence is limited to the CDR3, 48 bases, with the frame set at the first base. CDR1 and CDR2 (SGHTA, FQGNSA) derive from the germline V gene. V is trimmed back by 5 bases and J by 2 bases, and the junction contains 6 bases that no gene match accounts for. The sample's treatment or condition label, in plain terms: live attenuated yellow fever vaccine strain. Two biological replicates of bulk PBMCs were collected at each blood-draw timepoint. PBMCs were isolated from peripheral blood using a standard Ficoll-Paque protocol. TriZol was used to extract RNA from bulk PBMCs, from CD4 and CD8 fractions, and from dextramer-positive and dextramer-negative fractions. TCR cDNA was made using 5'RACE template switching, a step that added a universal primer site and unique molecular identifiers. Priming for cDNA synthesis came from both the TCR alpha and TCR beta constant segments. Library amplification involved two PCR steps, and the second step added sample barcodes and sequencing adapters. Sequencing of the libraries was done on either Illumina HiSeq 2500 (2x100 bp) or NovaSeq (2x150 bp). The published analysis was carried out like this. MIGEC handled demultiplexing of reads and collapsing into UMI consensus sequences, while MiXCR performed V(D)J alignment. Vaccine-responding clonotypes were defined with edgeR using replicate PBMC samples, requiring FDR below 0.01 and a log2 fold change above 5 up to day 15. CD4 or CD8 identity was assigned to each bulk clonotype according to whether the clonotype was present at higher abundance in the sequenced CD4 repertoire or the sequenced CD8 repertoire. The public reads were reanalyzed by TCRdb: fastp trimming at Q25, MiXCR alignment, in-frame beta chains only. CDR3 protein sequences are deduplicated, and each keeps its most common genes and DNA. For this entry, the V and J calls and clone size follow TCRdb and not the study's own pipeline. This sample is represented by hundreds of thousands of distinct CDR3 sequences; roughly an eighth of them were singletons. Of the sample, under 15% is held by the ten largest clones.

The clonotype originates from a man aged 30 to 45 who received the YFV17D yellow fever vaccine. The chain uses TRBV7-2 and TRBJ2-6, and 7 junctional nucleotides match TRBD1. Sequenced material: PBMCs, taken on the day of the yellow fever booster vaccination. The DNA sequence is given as TGTGCCAGCAGCCAAGCTACAGGGGCTGGGGCCAACGTCCTGACTTTC. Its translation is CASSQATGAGANVLTF. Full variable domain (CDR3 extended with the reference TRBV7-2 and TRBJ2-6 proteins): GAGVSQSPSNKVTEKGKDVELRCDPISGHTALYWYRQSLGQGLEFLIYFQGNSAPDKSGLPSDRFSAERTGGSVSTLTIQRTQQEDSAVYLCASSQATGAGANVLTFGAGSRLTVL.